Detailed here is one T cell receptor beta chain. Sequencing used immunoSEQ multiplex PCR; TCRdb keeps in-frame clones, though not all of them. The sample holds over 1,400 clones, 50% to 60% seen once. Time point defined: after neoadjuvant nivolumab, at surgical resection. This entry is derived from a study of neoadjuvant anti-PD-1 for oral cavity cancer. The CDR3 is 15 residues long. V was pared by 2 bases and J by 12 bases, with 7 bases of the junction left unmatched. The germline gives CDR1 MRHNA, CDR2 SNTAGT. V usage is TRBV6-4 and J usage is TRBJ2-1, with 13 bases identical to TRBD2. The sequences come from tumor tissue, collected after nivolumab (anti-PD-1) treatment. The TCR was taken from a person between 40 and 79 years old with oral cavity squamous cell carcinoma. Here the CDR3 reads CASSDGTSGERVQFF. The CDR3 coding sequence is TGTGCCAGCAGTGACGGGACTAGCGGGGAAAGGGTGCAGTTCTTC.